This T cell receptor (beta chain) was sequenced during a study of T-cell reconstitution after alpha-beta-depleted transplantation in children. This clonotype came up many times. From germline, CDR1 is DFQATT and CDR2 SNEGSKA (reference sequence). This CDR3 region has 12 residues. V shed 4 bases and J shed 4 bases, with 9 bases lying between them. The library targeted TCRbeta and was prepared with unique molecular identifiers. TCRdb re-called the PCR reads through MiXCR, storing one row per CDR3 protein. The top ten hold about 13% of the sample, which has approximately 210,000 distinct CDR3 sequences, roughly 15% seen once.

The chain links TRBV20-1 to TRBJ2-3, with D possibly being TRBD1 (5 bases). This receptor was taken from a human donor who donated a stem cell graft to a child with acute lymphoblastic leukemia. The specimen was PBMCs from the stem cell graft donor, collected from the stem cell graft. The CDR3 DNA follows: TGCAGTGCTAACACAGGCCCAGATACGCAGTATTTT. Amino acid sequence: CSANTGPDTQYF.